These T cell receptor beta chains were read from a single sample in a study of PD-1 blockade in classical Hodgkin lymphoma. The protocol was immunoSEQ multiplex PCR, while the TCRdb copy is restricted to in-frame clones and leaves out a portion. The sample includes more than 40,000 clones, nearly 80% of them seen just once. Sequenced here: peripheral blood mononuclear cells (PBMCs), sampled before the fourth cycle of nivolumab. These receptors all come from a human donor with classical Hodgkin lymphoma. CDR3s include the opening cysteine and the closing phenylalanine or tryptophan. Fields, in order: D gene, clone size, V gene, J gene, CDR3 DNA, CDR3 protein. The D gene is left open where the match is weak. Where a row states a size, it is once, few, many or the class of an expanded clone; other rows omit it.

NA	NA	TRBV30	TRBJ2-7	TGTGCCTGGAGCTTCCCCATCACCGAGCAGTACTTC	CAWSFPITEQYF
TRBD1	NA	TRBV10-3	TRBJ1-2	TGTGCCATCAGTGAGTCGGGACAGACCGGCTACACCTTC	CAISESGQTGYTF
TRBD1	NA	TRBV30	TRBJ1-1	TGCGCCTGGAGCCCACAACTCTACAGGGGCCCTGAAGCTTTCTTT	CAWSPQLYRGPEAFF
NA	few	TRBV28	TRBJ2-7	TGTGCCAGCAGATCCAACTCGGCGGGCCTCGAGCAGTACTTC	CASRSNSAGLEQYF
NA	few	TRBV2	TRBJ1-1	TGTGCCAGCAGATCAGACAGGTCCCCTGAAGCTTTCTTT	CASRSDRSPEAFF
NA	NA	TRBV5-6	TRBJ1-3	TGTGCCAGCAGCTTGGGACCATCTGGAAACACCATATATTTT	CASSLGPSGNTIYF
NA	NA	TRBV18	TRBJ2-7	TGTGCCAGCTCACCAGGGGCCCGATACGAGCAGTACTTC	CASSPGARYEQYF
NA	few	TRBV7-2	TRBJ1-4	TGTGCCAGCAGCCCTGGTCCAGGATATGAAAAACTGTTTTTT	CASSPGPGYEKLFF
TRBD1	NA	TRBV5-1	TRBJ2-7	TGCGCCAGCAGCTTGGTTGGGACAGGGCACTGGTACTTC	CASSLVGTGHWYF
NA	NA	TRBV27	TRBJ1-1	TGTGCCAGCAGTTGGGGGGTGACCAACACTGAAGCTTTCTTT	CASSWGVTNTEAFF
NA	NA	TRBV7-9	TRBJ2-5	TGTGCCAGCAGCCGGGGGGCGGGAACCGCGTCCCAGTACTTC	CASSRGAGTASQYF
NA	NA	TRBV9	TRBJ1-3	TGTGCCAGCAGCGCTGCTGGCGGCTCTGGAAACACCATATATTTT	CASSAAGGSGNTIYF